The 16 T cell receptor beta chains given below trace back to one sample, sequenced in a study of a mutant IDH1 vaccine in newly diagnosed glioma. Sequenced by immunoSEQ multiplex PCR; TCRdb stores in-frame clones only, minus some. This table has some 130,000 clones, about four fifths appearing once. The time point here: week 11, during vaccination. Vaccination comprised doses that each held 300 ug of mutant IDH1 20-mer peptide, plus topical imiquimod. What these receptors recognize is not known. The sequencing used PBMCs, collected from a glioma patient whose treatment included an IDH1 peptide vaccine. These receptors were obtained from a man in his forties with glioma.

The rearrangement joins TRBV30 to TRBJ2-7; TRBD2 agrees at 7 bases. The J segment lost 3 bases and the V segment lost 5 bases, leaving 7 bases of the junction unmatched. The CDR3 totals 13 residues. Germline CDR1 GTSNPN, CDR2 SVGIG (reference sequence). This chain's CDR3 is CAWARGGDYEQYF. CDR3 DNA sequence: TGTGCCTGGGCTCGGGGAGGGGACTACGAGCAGTACTTC.

V usage is TRBV5-6 and J usage is TRBJ2-7; no clear D. Trimming shortened V by 0 bases and J by 1 base, and 5 bases separated the two germline ends. Germline values: CDR1 SGHDT, CDR2 YYEEEE. This CDR3 spans 13 amino acids. CDR3 in DNA: TGTGCCAGCAGCTTGGGGATGTCCTACGAGCAGTACTTC. Protein: CASSLGMSYEQYF.

The chain links TRBV27 to TRBJ1-6, with no clear D. This CDR3 is 14 amino acids long. CDR1 is MNHEY, CDR2 SMNVEV, per germline (reference sequence). V shed 0 bases and J shed 4 bases, with 4 bases lying between them. The CDR3: CASSLSSYNSPLHF. The CDR3 region has the DNA TGTGCCAGCAGTTTATCCTCGTATAATTCACCCCTCCACTTT.

This clone occurred a few times. The chain carries TRBV5-1 and TRBJ1-5, with a weak D call TRBD1 (6 bases). This CDR3 spans 14 amino acids. V was pared by 8 bases and J by 0 bases, with 12 bases between. Germline CDR1 and CDR2: SGHRS and YFSETQ. CDR3 residues: CASNREDSNQPQHF. As DNA, the CDR3 is TGCGCCAGTAACAGGGAGGATAGCAATCAGCCCCAGCATTTT. The complete variable domain, with remaining parts taken from reference TRBV5-1 and TRBJ1-5, reads KAGVTQTPRYLIKTRGQQVTLSCSPISGHRSVSWYQQTPGQGLQFLFEYFSETQRNKGNFPGRFSGRQFSNSRSEMNVSTLELGDSALYLCASNREDSNQPQHFGDGTRLSIL.

There are a few counts of this clone. The genes are TRBV5-1 and TRBJ1-5; the match to TRBD1 covers 7 bases. Trimming removed 4 bases from V and 4 bases from J; junction bases left unmatched: 5. The CDR3 spans 14 residues. Germline V lookup: CDR1 SGHRS, CDR2 YFSETQ. The CDR3 protein is CASSPSTGNQPQHF. The CDR3, as DNA: TGCGCCAGCAGCCCCTCGACAGGGAATCAGCCCCAGCATTTT.

This clone came up once. The chain couples TRBV5-6 to TRBJ2-7; 7 nucleotides agree with TRBD2. Germline V gene sequence: CDR1 SGHDT, CDR2 YYEEEE. V lost 4 bases and J lost 5; bases outside the gene matches: 12. The CDR3 consists of 15 residues. The CDR3 region is CASSGLDNTMDEQYF. The CDR3 DNA sequence: TGTGCCAGCAGCGGACTAGACAATACGATGGACGAGCAGTACTTC.

The rearrangement joins TRBV7-9 to TRBJ1-2; D is ambiguous. The germline V and J ends were trimmed by 5 bases and 2 bases, with 6 bases remaining between them. The CDR3 has 12 amino acids. CDR1 is SEHNR, CDR2 FQNEAQ, per germline (reference sequence). The CDR3 DNA follows: TGTGCCAGCAGCGAGGGAAACTATGGCTACACCTTC. Amino acids: CASSEGNYGYTF.

V and J are TRBV11-2 and TRBJ2-2; maybe TRBD2 (6 bases). The CDR3 runs 13 residues. Germline V gene sequence: CDR1 SGHAT, CDR2 FQNNGV. V lost 3 bases and J 5 bases, leaving 7 bases between the germline ends. For the CDR3, the DNA is TGTGCCAGCAGCTTGGGGAGGACCGGGGAGCTGTTTTTT. Amino acid sequence: CASSLGRTGELFF.

CDR3 DNA: TGTGCCAGCAGCTTAGCGAGACAGGGGTTCGGTGGCTACACCTTC. Protein sequence: CASSLARQGFGGYTF. The V and J genes are TRBV7-8 and TRBJ1-2; 8 bases align to TRBD1. Trimming at V came to 0 bases and at J to 7 bases, leaving 7 bases not matched to a gene. This CDR3 comprises 15 residues. The germline V gene has CDR1 SGHVS and CDR2 FQNEAQ.

The V call is TRBV2, the J call TRBJ2-2, with TRBD2 matching over 7 bases. CDR1 and CDR2 from the germline V gene are SNHLY and FYNNEI. Unmatched junction bases numbered 9, after V lost 6 bases and J lost 5 bases. The CDR3 spans 15 residues. CDR3 DNA sequence: TGTGCCAGCAGGGAAACCAGGACTAGGACCGGGGAGCTGTTTTTT. Its translation is CASRETRTRTGELFF.

This rearrangement joins TRBV12-5 to TRBJ1-6; 7 bases align to TRBD1. Per the germline V gene, CDR1 is LGHNT and CDR2 is FRNRAP. The CDR3 is made up of 14 amino acids. V lost 6 bases to trimming and J lost 8 bases; unmatched junction nucleotides: 7. The CDR3 sequence: CASGTGQHYSPLHF. The DNA for the CDR3 is TGTGCTAGTGGGACGGGACAGCACTATTCACCCCTCCACTTT.

This clone was picked up a small number of times. V gene TRBV7-3 combines with J gene TRBJ2-7; the match to TRBD1 covers 9 bases. CDR1 is SGHTA and CDR2 is FQGTGA in the germline V gene. With V trimmed by 5 bases and J by 6 bases, 5 bases remained unmatched. CDR3 length: 13 amino acids. CDR3 amino acids: CASSLQGAGEQYF. CDR3 sequence (DNA): TGTGCCAGCAGCCTACAGGGGGCAGGCGAGCAGTACTTC.

In this sample, this clone turned up once. The gene calls are TRBV27 and TRBJ2-3; TRBD2 matches at 14 bases. The ends lost 5 bases at V and 7 bases at J; junction bases unmatched: 8. CDR1 is MNHEY and CDR2 is SMNVEV in the germline V gene (reference sequence). The CDR3 length is 16 residues. The CDR3 DNA follows: TGTGCCAGCAGTCCTCGACTAGCGGGGGGGCGAAATACGCAGTATTTT. This encodes CASSPRLAGGRNTQYF.

This rearrangement joins TRBV19 to TRBJ1-2, with D tentatively TRBD1 (5 bases). Trimming took 3 bases from V and 4 from J, leaving 15 bases between them. The CDR3 runs to 15 residues. CDR1 is LNHDA, CDR2 SQIVND, per germline (reference sequence). CDR3 in DNA: TGTGCCAGTAGTATTCAAGCCGGGGCCCTCTATGGCTACACCTTC. Translated, it gives CASSIQAGALYGYTF.

The gene calls are TRBV18 and TRBJ2-5; a weak D match, TRBD1 (6 bases). The germline V and J ends were trimmed by 2 bases and 3 bases, with 10 bases remaining between them. CDR3 length: 14 residues. Germline V gene lookup returns CDR1 KGHSH and CDR2 LQKENI. CDR3 DNA: TGTGCCAGCTCACCAGGGGGCCTGGAAGAGACCCAGTACTTC. This sequence encodes CASSPGGLEETQYF.

The gene calls are TRBV10-1 and TRBJ2-1; weak D call: TRBD1 (8 bases). V was pared by 5 bases and J by 11 bases, with 16 bases between. The CDR3 loop spans 13 amino acids. Germline V gene lookup returns CDR1 WNHNN and CDR2 SYGVQD (reference sequence). The CDR3 here is CASSKDREGKQFF. The CDR3 nucleotides are TGCGCCAGCAGTAAGGACAGGGAGGGTAAGCAGTTCTTC.